This entry lists 24 T cell receptor beta chains sequenced from one sample in a study of shared T cell receptors in the human thymus. TCRdb keeps only in-frame clones here, not all; method: immunoSEQ multiplex PCR. The sample includes under 700,000 clones, 75% to 80% of them seen just once. In addition, the sample was reused for a study of human thymus T cells.

The specimen was thymocytes. These TCRs come from a boy under two years old with a congenital heart defect.

The rearrangement joins TRBV14 to TRBJ2-7; maybe TRBD2 (5 bases). The germline gives CDR1 SGHDN, CDR2 FVKESK. The CDR3 extends over 16 amino acids. Trimming removed 3 bases from V and 2 bases from J, with 17 bases in between. The CDR3, as DNA: TGTGCCAGCAGCCAGTCCAAGCGGCCTCCTACCTACGAGCAGTACTTC. Translating it yields CASSQSKRPPTYEQYF.

This clone was counted a few times. The chain employs TRBV28 and TRBJ2-7; 8 bases align to TRBD1. The CDR3 has 12 residues. V was clipped by 4 bases and J by 6 bases; unmatched bases: 2. The germline CDR1 and CDR2 sequences are MDHEN and SYDVKM. CDR3 residues: CASSSTGVEQYF. DNA of the CDR3: TGTGCCAGCAGTTCGACAGGGGTCGAGCAGTACTTC.

CDR3 amino acids: CASRGSNNEQFF. The CDR3 DNA follows: TGTGCCAGCCGGGGTTCAAACAATGAGCAGTTCTTC. This sequence joins TRBV6-5 and TRBJ2-1, with D possibly matching TRBD2 (5 bases). Trimming pared 8 bases from V and 5 bases from J, leaving 10 bases between. Germline V lookup: CDR1 MNHEY, CDR2 SVGAGI. This CDR3 contains 12 residues.

V usage is TRBV7-3 and J usage is TRBJ2-7; TRBD1 might be the D (5 bases). Trimming removed 5 bases from V and 7 bases from J, with 15 bases in between. The CDR3 totals 13 residues. Germline V gene sequence: CDR1 SGHTA, CDR2 FQGTGA. The CDR3 sequence: CASSPQGPFEQYF. The DNA of the CDR3 is TGTGCCAGCAGCCCCCAGGGCCCTTTTGAGCAGTACTTC.

The chain has TRBV4-1 and TRBJ1-1; 12 bases are a match to TRBD1. From germline, CDR1 is MGHRA and CDR2 YSYEKL. The length of the CDR3 is 17 residues. The ends lost 3 bases at V and 5 bases at J; junction bases unmatched: 10. In DNA, the CDR3 is TGCGCCAGCAGCCACCGTCGTCCGGGACAGGGGGCAACTGAAGCTTTCTTT. Encoded protein: CASSHRRPGQGATEAFF.

J is TRBJ1-4 and V is TRBV27; TRBD1 aligns across 7 bases. This CDR3 spans 14 amino acids. Looked up from germline, CDR1 is MNHEY and CDR2 is SMNVEV (reference sequence). J was trimmed by 8 bases and V by 6 bases; bases with no gene match: 9. The CDR3 here is CASSPEGAQEKLFF. In DNA, the CDR3 is TGTGCCAGCAGCCCAGAGGGGGCTCAGGAAAAACTGTTTTTT. Variable domain in full (rest from reference TRBV27 and TRBJ1-4): EAQVTQNPRYLITVTGKKLTVTCSQNMNHEYMSWYRQDPGLGLRQIYYSMNVEVTDKGDVPEGYKVSRKEKRNFPLILESPSPNQTSLYFCASSPEGAQEKLFFGSGTQLSVL.

The rearrangement uses TRBV30 and TRBJ2-2; TRBD1 is a possible D gene (5 bases). Germline values: CDR1 GTSNPN, CDR2 SVGIG (reference sequence). The germline V and J ends were trimmed by 0 bases and 1 base, with 9 bases remaining between them. The CDR3 covers 15 residues. CDR3 nucleotide sequence: TGTGCCTGGAGTGTAAAGGGGTGGAACACCGGGGAGCTGTTTTTT. It encodes CAWSVKGWNTGELFF.

DNA of the CDR3: TGCGCCAGCAGCCACAGGGGCGCTGAGCAGTTCTTC. This translates into CASSHRGAEQFF. The J gene is TRBJ2-1, the V gene TRBV4-3; D might be TRBD1 (6 bases). The CDR3 is 12 residues long. Germline CDR1 LGHNA, CDR2 YSLEER. Between the trimmed V and J ends, which lost 3 bases and 9 bases, there was a span of 9 bases.

The V and J genes are TRBV9 and TRBJ2-1, with 11 bases that match TRBD2. Germline V gene lookup returns CDR1 SGDLS and CDR2 YYNGEE. Trimming cost V 0 bases and J 4 bases; bases outside gene matches: 3. The CDR3 has 16 amino acids. CDR3 nucleotide sequence: TGTGCCAGCAGCGTAGCTGGGACTAGCGGATACAATGAGCAGTTCTTC. It yields the protein CASSVAGTSGYNEQFF.

J is TRBJ2-7 and V is TRBV7-9, with TRBD2 matching over 9 bases. With V trimmed by 1 base and J by 4 bases, 17 bases remained unmatched. The germline gives CDR1 SEHNR, CDR2 FQNEAQ (reference sequence). The CDR3 covers 19 residues. The DNA for the CDR3 is TGTGCCAGCAGCTTAGAAGGGGGCGCACGTAGCGGGAGCTCGTACGAGCAGTACTTC. It translates to CASSLEGGARSGSSYEQYF.

For this clone: A read error may produce the germline difference seen at one junction end. The chain employs TRBV4-2 and TRBJ1-2; 9 bases line up with TRBD1. Per germline, CDR1 LGHNA and CDR2 YNFKEQ. This CDR3 region has 18 residues. CDR3 nucleotide sequence: TGTGCCAGCAGCCAAAATGCTACAGGGGGCGCAGGGGTACCCTCCCCCTCCTTC. This sequence encodes CASSQNATGGAGVPSPSF.

The J gene is TRBJ1-1, the V gene TRBV4-2, with a possible D match to TRBD1 (6 bases). The CDR3 totals 18 residues. The V gene lost 3 bases and the J gene lost 0 bases, with 20 bases spanning the gap. Germline lookup yields CDR1 LGHNA and CDR2 YNFKEQ. In DNA form, the CDR3 reads TGTGCCAGCAGCCACAGAGACAGGCAAGGACCTATGAACACTGAAGCTTTCTTT. This gives the protein CASSHRDRQGPMNTEAFF.

The chain recombines TRBV27 with TRBJ1-5; 9 positions match TRBD1. This CDR3 is 19 amino acids long. Looked up from germline, CDR1 is MNHEY and CDR2 is SMNVEV (reference sequence). The J segment lost 0 bases and the V segment lost 5 bases, leaving 14 bases of the junction unmatched. CDR3 loop: CASSLTRDREGHSNQPQHF. As DNA, the CDR3 is TGTGCCAGCAGTCTTACCCGGGACAGGGAAGGCCATAGCAATCAGCCCCAGCATTTT.

V is TRBV15 and J is TRBJ2-7; 7 positions agree with TRBD2. Losses at the gene ends were 3 bases for V and 2 bases for J; bases not matched to a gene: 7. Per germline, CDR1 LNHNV and CDR2 YYDKDF (reference sequence). The CDR3 totals 15 residues. The CDR3 protein is CATSRTGGGPYEQYF. CDR3 nucleotides: TGTGCCACCAGCAGGACGGGGGGAGGGCCCTACGAGCAGTACTTC.

This clone has more than one count but fewer than ten. The V gene is TRBV7-8, the J gene TRBJ1-3; 8 positions match TRBD1. CDR1 is SGHVS and CDR2 is FQNEAQ in the germline V gene. The ends lost 5 bases at V and 4 bases at J; junction bases unmatched: 7. CDR3 length: 15 residues. The CDR3 DNA follows: TGTGCCAGCAGCGTAGACAGGGGAGCAGGAAACACCATATATTTT. Its translation: CASSVDRGAGNTIYF.

V is TRBV5-4 and J is TRBJ2-7; 7 positions agree with TRBD2. This CDR3 is 15 amino acids long. V was pared by 4 bases and J by 3 bases, with 10 bases of the junction left unmatched. Germline CDR1 reads SGHNT; CDR2 reads YYREEE (reference sequence). The CDR3 loop reads CASSRPGTTDYEQYF. The DNA for the CDR3 is TGTGCCAGCAGCCGCCCCGGGACTACCGACTACGAGCAGTACTTC.

The chain is built from TRBV5-1 and TRBJ1-3; possible D gene TRBD1, 6 bases. V lost 4 bases and J 2 bases, leaving 13 bases between the germline ends. Germline V gene data show CDR1 as SGHRS and CDR2 as YFSETQ. CDR3 size: 15 residues. Here the CDR3 DNA reads TGCGCCAGCAGCCCAGGGACAACGGCTGGAAACACCATATATTTT. Protein product: CASSPGTTAGNTIYF.

The chain joins TRBV30 to TRBJ2-7; TRBD1 matches at 9 bases. The germline V gene has CDR1 GTSNPN and CDR2 SVGIG (reference sequence). There are 15 residues in the CDR3. V shed 4 bases and J 3 bases; nucleotides not matched to a gene: 10. The CDR3: CAWKKQGAMGYEQYF. Here the CDR3 DNA reads TGTGCCTGGAAAAAACAGGGGGCAATGGGCTACGAGCAGTACTTC.

The rearrangement joins TRBV5-8 to TRBJ2-7; possible D gene TRBD1, 7 bases. With 3 bases removed from V and 6 bases from J, the gap between germline ends came to 13 bases. CDR1 and CDR2 from the germline V gene are SGHTS and YDEGEE. The CDR3 contains 13 residues. The CDR3 protein is CASSYRGGREQYF. For the CDR3, the DNA is TGTGCCAGCAGCTACAGGGGAGGTCGCGAGCAGTACTTC.

The rearrangement joins TRBV20-1 to TRBJ2-3; D ambiguous. Trimming removed 3 bases at V and 6 bases at J, with 7 bases between. Germline lookup yields CDR1 DFQATT and CDR2 SNEGSKA (reference sequence). This CDR3 has 11 residues. The chain's CDR3 is CSASFSDTQYF. The CDR3 DNA follows: TGCAGTGCTAGCTTCTCGGATACGCAGTATTTT.

This chain uses TRBV28 with TRBJ2-1, with D possibly matching TRBD1 (5 bases). The germline gives CDR1 MDHEN, CDR2 SYDVKM. This CDR3 region has 14 residues. V was shortened by 7 bases and J by 5 bases, with 15 bases between the two germline ends. The CDR3 nucleotides read TGTGCCAGCATCCGGGCTGAAGGGGACAATGAGCAGTTCTTC. It codes for CASIRAEGDNEQFF.

The CDR3 DNA reads as TGTGCCAGCCTAGCCAAAAACATTCAGTACTTC. This sequence encodes CASLAKNIQYF. The rearrangement joins TRBV27 to TRBJ2-4; D not certain. Germline V gives CDR1 MNHEY, CDR2 SMNVEV (reference sequence). The V and J ends lost 8 bases and 0 bases respectively, with 2 bases between them. The CDR3 is 11 residues long.

The chain has TRBV13 and TRBJ2-3; D possibly corresponds to TRBD2 (7 bases). Trimming cost V 6 bases and J 6 bases, with 19 bases left between them. The CDR3 loop spans 15 amino acids. CDR1 PRHDT and CDR2 FYEKMQ come from the germline V gene (reference sequence). The CDR3 DNA is TGTGCCAGCAGGTGGGGGGGCGAGGAAACGGATACGCAGTATTTT. This sequence encodes CASRWGGEETDTQYF.

The gene calls are TRBV9 and TRBJ2-5; 14 bases match TRBD2. The CDR3 is 18 amino acids. Losses at the gene ends were 7 bases for V and 6 bases for J; bases not matched to a gene: 17. CDR1 and CDR2 (germline): SGDLS, YYNGEE. CDR3 coding DNA: TGTGCCAGCGCCCGACGGGGCGGGACTAGCGGGAGCTGGAAGACCCAGTACTTC. It codes for CASARRGGTSGSWKTQYF.